The rows below give T cell receptor beta chains drawn from one sample of a study of CD8 T cells in Susac syndrome. TCRdb re-analysed the immunoSEQ multiplex PCR reads in MiXCR, keeping a single row per CDR3 protein. This table has hundreds of thousands of distinct CDR3 sequences, almost 85% appearing once. Material: CD8+ T cells from PBMCs. Receptors originate from a human donor with multiple sclerosis. CDR3s include the opening cysteine and the closing phenylalanine or tryptophan. D genes are given only for firm matches. Size tells how often a clone was seen (once, few, many) or the class of an expanded clone, and some rows leave it out.

abundance: .
j_gene: TRBJ1-1
d_gene: .
v_gene: TRBV6-5
CDR3aa: CASSYSPGVGTEAFF
CDR3nt: TGTGCCAGCAGTTACTCTCCAGGGGTCGGAACTGAAGCTTTCTTT

abundance: .
j_gene: TRBJ2-1
d_gene: TRBD2
v_gene: TRBV7-9
CDR3aa: CASSNSGRGYNEQFF
CDR3nt: TGTGCCAGCAGCAATAGCGGGAGGGGTTACAATGAGCAGTTCTTC

abundance: .
j_gene: TRBJ1-1
d_gene: .
v_gene: TRBV4-3
CDR3aa: CASSPDLPGPEAFF
CDR3nt: TGCGCCAGCAGCCCCGACCTCCCGGGGCCTGAAGCTTTCTTT

abundance: .
j_gene: TRBJ1-5
d_gene: TRBD1
v_gene: TRBV12-3/TRBV12-4
CDR3aa: CATRTGDNQPQHF
CDR3nt: TGTGCCACTCGGACAGGGGATAATCAGCCCCAGCATTTT

abundance: .
j_gene: TRBJ2-3
d_gene: TRBD1
v_gene: TRBV5-6
CDR3aa: CASRGGADTQYF
CDR3nt: TGTGCCAGCAGAGGGGGCGCAGATACGCAGTATTTT

abundance: .
j_gene: TRBJ2-3
d_gene: .
v_gene: TRBV2
CDR3aa: CASSTGVAVLDTQYF
CDR3nt: TGTGCCAGCAGCACAGGGGTAGCGGTCTTAGATACGCAGTATTTT

abundance: .
j_gene: TRBJ2-1
d_gene: .
v_gene: TRBV7-3
CDR3aa: CASSVRDTNLDNEQFF
CDR3nt: TGTGCCAGCAGCGTCCGGGACACCAATCTAGACAATGAGCAGTTCTTC

abundance: .
j_gene: TRBJ1-5
d_gene: .
v_gene: TRBV29-1
CDR3aa: CSVEILVNQPQHF
CDR3nt: TGCAGCGTTGAAATTTTGGTCAATCAGCCCCAGCATTTT

abundance: .
j_gene: TRBJ1-3
d_gene: .
v_gene: TRBV30
CDR3aa: CAWSDSSGGRNTIYF
CDR3nt: TGTGCCTGGAGTGACTCATCAGGAGGGCGAAACACCATATATTTT

abundance: .
j_gene: TRBJ2-7
d_gene: .
v_gene: TRBV9
CDR3aa: CASSVVPDGSTYEQYF
CDR3nt: TGTGCCAGCAGCGTAGTCCCGGACGGAAGTACCTACGAGCAGTACTTC

abundance: .
j_gene: TRBJ2-1
d_gene: .
v_gene: TRBV29-1
CDR3aa: CSVERNEQFF
CDR3nt: TGCAGCGTTGAAAGGAATGAGCAGTTCTTC

abundance: .
j_gene: TRBJ2-1
d_gene: TRBD2
v_gene: TRBV19
CDR3aa: CASSMGLAGVYEQFF
CDR3nt: TGTGCCAGTAGCATGGGACTAGCGGGAGTATATGAGCAGTTCTTC

abundance: .
j_gene: TRBJ2-5
d_gene: .
v_gene: TRBV19
CDR3aa: CASSIYREQTQYF
CDR3nt: TGTGCCAGTAGTATTTACCGGGAACAGACCCAGTACTTC

abundance: .
j_gene: TRBJ2-2
d_gene: TRBD2
v_gene: TRBV7-9
CDR3aa: CASSPRGLAGMNTGELFF
CDR3nt: TGTGCCAGCAGCCCGAGGGGTTTAGCGGGAATGAACACCGGGGAGCTGTTTTTT

abundance: .
j_gene: TRBJ2-2
d_gene: .
v_gene: TRBV4-3
CDR3aa: CASSQELGATGELFF
CDR3nt: TGCGCCAGCAGCCAAGAACTGGGGGCCACCGGGGAGCTGTTTTTT

abundance: .
j_gene: TRBJ2-1
d_gene: TRBD2
v_gene: TRBV20-1
CDR3aa: CSARDLPLTSGRESTYNEQFF
CDR3nt: TGCAGTGCTAGAGATCTCCCCTTGACTAGCGGGAGGGAAAGCACCTACAATGAGCAGTTCTTC

abundance: .
j_gene: TRBJ2-7
d_gene: TRBD1
v_gene: TRBV19
CDR3aa: CATGDRLNGYEQYF
CDR3nt: TGTGCCACCGGGGACAGGTTAAATGGCTACGAGCAGTACTTC

abundance: .
j_gene: TRBJ2-7
d_gene: TRBD2
v_gene: TRBV6-6
CDR3aa: CASMGLGGIYEQYF
CDR3nt: TGTGCCAGCATGGGACTAGGGGGAATTTACGAGCAGTACTTC

abundance: .
j_gene: TRBJ2-5
d_gene: .
v_gene: TRBV5-6
CDR3aa: CASSFDLETQYF
CDR3nt: TGTGCCAGCAGCTTCGACCTGGAGACCCAGTACTTC

abundance: once
j_gene: TRBJ2-7
d_gene: .
v_gene: TRBV5-4
CDR3aa: CASRGHTSVGEQYF
CDR3nt: TGTGCCAGCAGGGGACATACTAGCGTCGGCGAGCAGTACTTC

abundance: once
j_gene: TRBJ1-1
d_gene: .
v_gene: TRBV14
CDR3aa: CASSQGTMKFGTEAFF
CDR3nt: TGTGCCAGCAGCCAGGGTACCATGAAATTTGGCACTGAAGCTTTCTTT

abundance: .
j_gene: TRBJ1-4
d_gene: .
v_gene: TRBV7-9
CDR3aa: CASSSDPRDATNEKLFF
CDR3nt: TGTGCCAGCAGCTCAGACCCCCGGGACGCAACTAATGAAAAACTGTTTTTT